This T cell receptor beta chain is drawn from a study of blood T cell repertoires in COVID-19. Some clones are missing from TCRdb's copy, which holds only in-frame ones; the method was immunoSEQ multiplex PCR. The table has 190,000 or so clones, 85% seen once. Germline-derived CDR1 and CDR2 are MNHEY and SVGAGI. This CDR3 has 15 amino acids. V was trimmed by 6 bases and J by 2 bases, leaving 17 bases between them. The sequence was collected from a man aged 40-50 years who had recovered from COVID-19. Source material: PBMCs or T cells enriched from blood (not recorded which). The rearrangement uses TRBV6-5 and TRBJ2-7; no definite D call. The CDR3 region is CASSPRSSITYEQYF. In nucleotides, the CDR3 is TGTGCCAGCAGCCCCCGATCCTCTATCACCTACGAGCAGTACTTC.